Presented here are 32 T cell receptor beta chains from one specimen sequenced in a study of identifying expanded T cells in peripheral blood. Method: immunoSEQ multiplex PCR; TCRdb's copy keeps in-frame clones and lacks some. The sample consists of 80,000 to 90,000 clones, 75% to 90% of them appearing once. The sample consisted of blood. All receptors come from a person between 18 and 70 years old in good health.

The chain recombines TRBV7-2 with TRBJ2-6; D is tentatively TRBD1 or TRBD2 (5 bases each). This CDR3 region has 16 residues. Germline values: CDR1 SGHTA, CDR2 FQGNSA. Trimming shortened V by 5 bases and J by 2 bases, and 13 bases separated the two germline ends. CDR3 protein: CASSAGARAGANVLTF. CDR3 coding DNA: TGTGCCAGCAGCGCCGGGGCCAGGGCTGGGGCCAACGTCCTGACTTTC.

The gene calls are TRBV30 and TRBJ1-1; TRBD1 matches 10 bases. Germline CDR1 reads GTSNPN; CDR2 reads SVGIG (reference sequence). The V segment lost 5 bases and the J segment 1 base; nucleotides outside the gene matches: 7. The CDR3 covers 15 residues. DNA of the CDR3: TGTGCCTGGGTCAGGACAGGGGGATGGAACACTGAAGCTTTCTTT. The encoded protein is CAWVRTGGWNTEAFF.

The chain links TRBV29-1 to TRBJ2-2; TRBD2 matches at 12 bases. This CDR3 is built from 18 residues. The germline V gene has CDR1 SQVTM and CDR2 ANQGSEA. V lost 4 bases and J lost 7; bases outside the gene matches: 16. The DNA for the CDR3 is TGCAGCGTTGCCCAACCCGGACTAGCGGGACTCCCAAGCGGGGAGCTGTTTTTT. Its protein is CSVAQPGLAGLPSGELFF.

The chain combines TRBV5-1 with TRBJ2-7; D is possibly TRBD1 (5 bases). Trimming cost V 0 bases and J 4 bases, with 11 bases left between them. This CDR3 is 14 amino acids long. The germline CDR1 and CDR2 sequences are SGHRS and YFSETQ. The CDR3 loop reads CASSLGTGTYEQYF. The CDR3 nucleotides read TGCGCCAGCAGCTTGGGTACAGGTACTTACGAGCAGTACTTC.

The rearrangement joins TRBV6-6 to TRBJ1-1; D perhaps matches TRBD1 (5 bases). The CDR3 extends over 12 amino acids. V was shortened by 7 bases and J by 1 base, with 7 bases between the two germline ends. Germline V gives CDR1 MNHNY, CDR2 SVGAGI (reference sequence). The CDR3 DNA follows: TGTGCCAGCAATCAGGGGAACACTGAAGCTTTCTTT. Amino acids: CASNQGNTEAFF.

The chain employs TRBV11-2 and TRBJ2-3; no clear D. Germline V gene sequence: CDR1 SGHAT, CDR2 FQNNGV. The V and J ends lost 5 bases and 5 bases respectively, with 5 bases between them. The CDR3 loop spans 11 amino acids. The chain's CDR3 is CASSPLDTQYF. CDR3 in DNA: TGTGCCAGCAGCCCCTTAGATACGCAGTATTTT.

This chain joins TRBV6-5 and TRBJ1-2; weak D call: TRBD1 (6 bases). The CDR3 runs 15 residues. Germline CDR1 MNHEY, CDR2 SVGAGI. V lost 0 bases, J lost 5 bases, and 13 bases lay in between. CDR3 in DNA: TGTGCCAGCAGTTACTCGCTGGACAGCCCATATGGCTACACCTTC. Its protein is CASSYSLDSPYGYTF.

This chain joins TRBV29-1 and TRBJ1-1; 10 nucleotides agree with TRBD1. Trimming removed 7 bases from V and 1 base from J; junction bases left unmatched: 3. The CDR3 has 13 residues. Germline assignment: CDR1 SQVTM and CDR2 ANQGSEA. The CDR3 region is CSARQGANTEAFF. In nucleotides, the CDR3 is TGCAGCGCGCGACAGGGGGCGAACACTGAAGCTTTCTTT.

The V call is TRBV4-1, the J call TRBJ1-1; the match to TRBD1 covers 8 bases. Per germline, CDR1 MGHRA and CDR2 YSYEKL. The V segment lost 1 base and the J segment 9 bases; nucleotides outside the gene matches: 22. There are 19 residues in the CDR3. As DNA, the CDR3 is TGCGCCAGCAGCCAAGCAAGCTGGGGGCTAGTTCAGGGGGCGCATCAAGCTTTCTTT. Translated, it gives CASSQASWGLVQGAHQAFF.

The V and J genes are TRBV27 and TRBJ1-4; 7 positions agree with TRBD1. With V trimmed by 3 bases and J by 0 bases, 4 bases remained unmatched. This CDR3 spans 16 amino acids. CDR1 and CDR2 from the germline V gene are MNHEY and SMNVEV (reference sequence). The CDR3 sequence: CASSLRGQATNEKLFF. The DNA of the CDR3 is TGTGCCAGCAGTTTGAGGGGGCAGGCAACTAATGAAAAACTGTTTTTT.

The V call is TRBV5-8, the J call TRBJ2-1; 7 nucleotides line up with TRBD1. CDR1 is SGHTS and CDR2 is YDEGEE in the germline V gene. The junction had 0 bases not matched to a gene; V was cut back by 0 bases and J by 0 bases. The CDR3 runs to 15 residues. CDR3 in amino acids: CASSLGTGSYNEQFF. The CDR3 DNA reads TGTGCCAGCAGCTTGGGGACAGGCTCCTACAATGAGCAGTTCTTC. Supplemented by reference TRBV5-8 and TRBJ2-1, the full variable domain reads EAGVTQSPTHLIKTRGQQATLRCSPISGHTSVYWYQQALGLGLQFLLWYDEGEERNRGNFPPRFSGRQFPNYSSELNVNALELEDSALYLCASSLGTGSYNEQFFGPGTRLTVL.

The chain is built from TRBV25-1 and TRBJ2-7, with TRBD1 identical over 9 bases. Per the germline V gene, CDR1 is MGHDK and CDR2 is SYGVNS. This CDR3 has 15 amino acids. With V trimmed by 2 bases and J by 4 bases, 6 bases remained unmatched. The CDR3 nucleotides read TGTGCCAGCAGTGAACGGGACAGGGAGGGATACGAGCAGTACTTC. Protein sequence: CASSERDREGYEQYF.

The chain links TRBV28 to TRBJ2-6; no clear D. The V end was cut by 3 bases, the J end by 4 bases, with 4 bases between. Germline CDR1 reads MDHEN; CDR2 reads SYDVKM. The CDR3 is 13 residues long. CDR3 residues: CASSFPGANVLTF. The CDR3 region has the DNA TGTGCCAGCAGTTTTCCCGGGGCCAACGTCCTGACTTTC.

This rearrangement joins TRBV18 to TRBJ2-7; 10 bases agree with TRBD2. Germline assignment: CDR1 KGHSH and CDR2 LQKENI. The CDR3 consists of 14 residues. J gave up 6 bases and V 3 bases, and 5 bases lay outside the gene matches. CDR3 loop: CASSPSSGSPEQYF. The CDR3 coding sequence is TGTGCCAGCTCACCTTCTAGCGGGAGCCCCGAGCAGTACTTC.

This sequence joins TRBV7-7 and TRBJ2-7, with D tentatively TRBD1 (6 bases). Germline CDR1 SSHAT, CDR2 FNYEAQ (reference sequence). The CDR3 has 14 residues. V was trimmed by 5 bases and J by 5 bases, leaving 16 bases between them. The CDR3 loop is CASSQGGLGHEQYF. The CDR3 DNA sequence: TGTGCCAGCAGCCAAGGGGGTCTCGGTCACGAGCAGTACTTC.

The sample holds a few counts of this clone. J is TRBJ2-1 and V is TRBV5-1; unclear D gene. Trimming left V 0 bases short and J 10 bases short, with 8 bases between. CDR3 length equals 12 residues. The germline V gene encodes CDR1 SGHRS and CDR2 YFSETQ. CDR3 bases: TGCGCCAGCAGCTTGGCGAGCACAGAGCAGTTCTTC. Translation gives CASSLASTEQFF.

The chain links TRBV7-2 to TRBJ2-7; D gene unclear. The CDR3 loop spans 14 amino acids. The ends were cut back, 3 bases at V and 1 base at J, with 10 bases in the middle. Germline V gene sequence: CDR1 SGHTA, CDR2 FQGNSA. The CDR3 bases are TGTGCCAGCAGCTTGCCCTTAAGGTCCTACGAGCAGTACTTC. Translating gives CASSLPLRSYEQYF.

This clone has only one observation. The V and J genes are TRBV2 and TRBJ2-7; 9 positions match TRBD2. Germline V CDR1 and CDR2: SNHLY, FYNNEI. Trimming took 5 bases from V and 7 from J; bases not matched to a gene: 12. The CDR3 has 15 residues. In DNA, the CDR3 is TGTGCCAGCAGTCCCCCGACTAGCGGTCCTACGGAGCAGTACTTC. It specifies CASSPPTSGPTEQYF.

Here the CDR3 reads CASSRGRTSTDTQYF. In nucleotides, the CDR3 is TGTGCCAGCAGCCGGGGACGAACTAGCACAGATACGCAGTATTTT. The J gene is TRBJ2-3, the V gene TRBV7-3; D could derive from TRBD1 or TRBD2 (5 bases each). The CDR3 is 15 amino acids. Per the germline V gene, CDR1 is SGHTA and CDR2 is FQGTGA. V was shortened by 5 bases and J by 0 bases, with 12 bases between the two germline ends.

The V call is TRBV30, the J call TRBJ2-7, with 7 positions matching TRBD1. The CDR3 runs 14 residues. In germline, CDR1 is GTSNPN, CDR2 SVGIG (reference sequence). J was trimmed by 0 bases and V by 1 base; bases with no gene match: 3. This chain's CDR3 is CAWSGDSLSYEQYF. As DNA, the CDR3 is TGTGCCTGGAGTGGGGACAGTCTCTCCTACGAGCAGTACTTC.

The V and J genes are TRBV27 and TRBJ2-3; 8 bases are shared with TRBD2. CDR3 length equals 16 residues. V dropped 1 base and J dropped 5; count of bases not matched to a gene: 8. Germline loops: CDR1 MNHEY, CDR2 SMNVEV (reference sequence). The CDR3 DNA reads TGTGCCAGCAGTTTATTTGCGGGGACTAGAGAAGATACGCAGTATTTT. It codes for CASSLFAGTREDTQYF.

The chain is built from TRBV19 and TRBJ2-3; tentatively, D is TRBD2 (7 bases). Trimming stripped 0 bases from V and 0 bases from J, with 13 bases between. The CDR3 sequence is 17 residues long. Germline CDR1 reads LNHDA; CDR2 reads SQIVND (reference sequence). The CDR3 nucleotides are TGTGCCAGTAGTATAGATCTGGCGGGGGCTAGCACAGATACGCAGTATTTT. Its protein is CASSIDLAGASTDTQYF.

The chain couples TRBV19 to TRBJ1-1; 12 bases are a match to TRBD1. V was clipped by 7 bases and J by 0 bases; unmatched bases: 9. This CDR3 spans 17 amino acids. Germline loops: CDR1 LNHDA, CDR2 SQIVND (reference sequence). The CDR3 nucleotides read TGTGCCAGTACCCTCCGGGACAGGGGGCCGGTGAACACTGAAGCTTTCTTT. Translation gives CASTLRDRGPVNTEAFF.

The chain links TRBV6-1 to TRBJ2-1; tentatively, D is TRBD2 (6 bases). The CDR3 has 15 amino acids. The V gene's germline CDR1 is MNHNS and CDR2 SASEGT. V dropped 1 base and J dropped 3 bases, with 10 bases sitting between them. This CDR3 reads CASSEEARGYNEQFF. The CDR3 DNA follows: TGTGCCAGCAGTGAAGAAGCGCGGGGCTACAATGAGCAGTTCTTC.

J is TRBJ1-5 and V is TRBV2; D is ambiguous. There are 13 residues in the CDR3. The germline gives CDR1 SNHLY, CDR2 FYNNEI. Trimming stripped 4 bases from V and 7 bases from J, with 11 bases between. The CDR3 loop reads CASSVDNGQPQHF. CDR3 sequence (DNA): TGTGCCAGCAGTGTTGATAACGGGCAGCCCCAGCATTTT.

The chain combines TRBV4-3 with TRBJ2-7; D might be TRBD2 (7 bases). V lost 5 bases and J lost 3, with 20 bases in between. The CDR3 is 16 amino acids. Germline V gene lookup returns CDR1 LGHNA and CDR2 YSLEER. This chain's CDR3 is CASSTGPQREIYEQYF. The CDR3 region has the DNA TGCGCCAGCAGCACAGGGCCCCAGCGGGAAATCTACGAGCAGTACTTC.

This chain uses TRBV5-6 with TRBJ1-2, with D unclear. CDR1 SGHDT and CDR2 YYEEEE come from the germline V gene. The CDR3 is 15 amino acids. V was clipped by 0 bases and J by 4 bases, with 13 bases between them. The CDR3 region is CASSLVYRGSYGYTF. In nucleotides, the CDR3 is TGTGCCAGCAGCTTGGTTTATCGAGGGAGCTATGGCTACACCTTC. Combining the CDR3 with reference TRBV5-6 and TRBJ1-2 gives the whole variable domain DAGVTQSPTHLIKTRGQQVTLRCSPKSGHDTVSWYQQALGQGPQFIFQYYEEEERQRGNFPDRFSGHQFPNYSSELNVNALLLGDSALYLCASSLVYRGSYGYTFGSGTRLTVV.

This clone has just one count. This rearrangement joins TRBV19 to TRBJ2-3; TRBD1 agrees at 8 bases. The ends lost 1 base at V and 3 bases at J; junction bases unmatched: 0. Germline CDR1 and CDR2: LNHDA and SQIVND (reference sequence). This CDR3 has 14 amino acids. The CDR3 DNA reads as TGTGCCAGTAGTATAGGACAGGGGACAGATACGCAGTATTTT. Translated: CASSIGQGTDTQYF.

This chain uses TRBV19 with TRBJ2-7, with D unresolved. Trimming took 5 bases from V and 2 from J, leaving 10 bases between them. The CDR3 covers 13 residues. CDR1 and CDR2 (germline): LNHDA, SQIVND (reference sequence). As DNA, the CDR3 is TGTGCCAGTAGTGTCCCATTCCCCTACGAGCAGTACTTC. Translation gives CASSVPFPYEQYF.

This rearrangement joins TRBV2 to TRBJ1-1; unclear D gene. V was clipped by 3 bases and J by 0 bases, with 5 bases between them. Per germline, CDR1 SNHLY and CDR2 FYNNEI. The CDR3 extends over 13 amino acids. This CDR3 is CASSDLMNTEAFF. CDR3 sequence (DNA): TGTGCCAGCAGTGATTTAATGAACACTGAAGCTTTCTTT.

The rearrangement links TRBV6-5 to TRBJ2-2, with D tentatively TRBD1 or TRBD2 (5 bases each). Trimming pared 6 bases from V and 3 bases from J, leaving 11 bases between. The germline V gene encodes CDR1 MNHEY and CDR2 SVGAGI. CDR3 size: 14 residues. CDR3 protein: CASRRDPYTGELFF. In DNA, the CDR3 is TGTGCCAGCAGAAGGGACCCCTACACCGGGGAGCTGTTTTTT.

The chain is built from TRBV14 and TRBJ1-4; D is uncertain. The CDR3 is 15 residues long. Germline lookup yields CDR1 SGHDN and CDR2 FVKESK. V dropped 0 bases and J dropped 11 bases, with 16 bases sitting between them. CDR3 sequence reads: CASSQENFIMGKLFF. As DNA, the CDR3 is TGTGCCAGCAGCCAAGAAAATTTTATAATGGGGAAACTGTTTTTT.